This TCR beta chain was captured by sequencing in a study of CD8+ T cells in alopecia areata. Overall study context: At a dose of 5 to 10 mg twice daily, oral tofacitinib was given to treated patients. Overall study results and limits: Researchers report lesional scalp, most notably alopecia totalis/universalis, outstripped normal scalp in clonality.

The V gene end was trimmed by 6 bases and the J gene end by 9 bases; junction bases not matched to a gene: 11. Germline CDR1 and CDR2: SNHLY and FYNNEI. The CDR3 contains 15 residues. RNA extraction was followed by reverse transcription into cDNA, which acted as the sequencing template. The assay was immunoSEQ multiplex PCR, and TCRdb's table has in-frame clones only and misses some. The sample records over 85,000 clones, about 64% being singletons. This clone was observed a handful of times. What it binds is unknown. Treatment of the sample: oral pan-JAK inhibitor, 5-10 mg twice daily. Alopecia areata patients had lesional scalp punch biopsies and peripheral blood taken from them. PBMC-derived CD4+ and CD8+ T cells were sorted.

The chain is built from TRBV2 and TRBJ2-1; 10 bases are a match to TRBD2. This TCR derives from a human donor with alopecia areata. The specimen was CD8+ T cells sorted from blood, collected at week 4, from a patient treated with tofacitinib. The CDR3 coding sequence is TGTGCCAGCAGGTCGAGCGGGGGGGCGTATGCTGAGCAGTTCTTC. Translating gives CASRSSGGAYAEQFF.